Following are 29 T cell receptor beta chains from one sample sequenced in a study of OX40 agonist ivuxolimab in advanced cancers. Method: immunoSEQ multiplex PCR; TCRdb's copy keeps in-frame clones and lacks some. This table has around 110,000 clones, about 91% appearing once. The input for sequencing was CD4+ or CD8+ T cells sorted from blood, taken in a trial of the OX40 agonist ivuxolimab. Every receptor here comes from an adult with an advanced solid tumor such as melanoma, head and neck, liver or kidney cancer.

The V and J genes are TRBV5-1 and TRBJ2-1; no clear D gene. The CDR3 totals 14 residues. The germline gives CDR1 SGHRS, CDR2 YFSETQ. Trimming pared 4 bases from V and 8 bases from J, leaving 16 bases between. The DNA of the CDR3 is TGCGCCAGCAGCCCTCGAACGCGGAGCCATGAGCAGTTCTTC. This encodes CASSPRTRSHEQFF.

This chain links TRBV29-1 with TRBJ2-2, with 7 nucleotides matching TRBD2. The CDR3 sequence is 13 residues long. The V gene end was trimmed by 5 bases and the J gene end by 0 bases; junction bases not matched to a gene: 0. The germline gives CDR1 SQVTM, CDR2 ANQGSEA. CDR3 amino acids: CSVTSANTGELFF. In DNA form, the CDR3 reads TGCAGCGTTACTAGCGCGAACACCGGGGAGCTGTTTTTT.

This chain uses TRBV7-3 with TRBJ2-7; the match to TRBD1 covers 9 bases. V lost 5 bases, J lost 6 bases, and 11 bases stayed unmatched. Germline V gene sequence: CDR1 SGHTA, CDR2 FQGTGA. This CDR3 comprises 15 residues. CDR3 sequence (DNA): TGTGCCAGCAGCCCAGGACAGGGGTTTTACTTCGAGCAGTACTTC. As protein: CASSPGQGFYFEQYF.

The chain couples TRBV7-6 to TRBJ1-1; no firm D call. The ends were cut back, 1 base at V and 1 base at J, with 10 bases in the middle. The CDR3 covers 15 residues. Germline values: CDR1 SGHVS, CDR2 FNYEAQ. The CDR3 DNA reads as TGTGCCAGCAGCTTAGAGCAGAGTGGGAACACTGAAGCTTTCTTT. Amino acid sequence: CASSLEQSGNTEAFF.

The V and J genes are TRBV5-6 and TRBJ2-7; 9 positions agree with TRBD1. The CDR3 loop spans 19 amino acids. Trimming cost V 0 bases and J 0 bases; bases outside gene matches: 13. CDR1 SGHDT and CDR2 YYEEEE come from the germline V gene. CDR3 coding DNA: TGTGCCAGCAGCTTGGCCGTCGGACAGGGGTACGCGGGCTCCTACGAGCAGTACTTC. Protein product: CASSLAVGQGYAGSYEQYF.

The chain carries TRBV6-1 and TRBJ2-7; the D gene could be TRBD1 or TRBD2 (5 bases each). The CDR3 spans 14 residues. The V and J ends lost 0 bases and 1 base respectively, with 7 bases between them. Germline assignment: CDR1 MNHNS and CDR2 SASEGT. For the CDR3, the DNA is TGTGCCAGCAGTGAAGCGAGGGGATCCTACGAGCAGTACTTC. This gives the protein CASSEARGSYEQYF.

This chain links TRBV28 with TRBJ2-7; D unclear. V was clipped by 5 bases and J by 2 bases, with 10 bases between them. Germline V gene data show CDR1 as MDHEN and CDR2 as SYDVKM. This CDR3 contains 13 residues. The CDR3 region has the DNA TGTGCCAGCAGTACCCGGACGACCTACGAGCAGTACTTC. Protein product: CASSTRTTYEQYF. Complete variable domain (other parts from reference TRBV28 and TRBJ2-7): DVKVTQSSRYLVKRTGEKVFLECVQDMDHENMFWYRQDPGLGLRLIYFSYDVKMKEKGDIPEGYSVSREKKERFSLILESASTNQTSMYLCASSTRTTYEQYFGPGTRLTVT.

This clone showed up just once. The chain links TRBV2 to TRBJ1-4; possibly TRBD1 for D (5 bases). From germline, CDR1 is SNHLY and CDR2 FYNNEI. V was pared by 0 bases and J by 8 bases, with 13 bases between. This CDR3 is built from 15 residues. CDR3 sequence (DNA): TGTGCCAGCAGTGAAGCGCTTCAGGGCGGGGAAAAACTGTTTTTT. Amino acid sequence: CASSEALQGGEKLFF.

This chain links TRBV7-2 with TRBJ1-3; D possibly corresponds to TRBD1 (5 bases). Per germline, CDR1 SGHTA and CDR2 FQGNSA. Between the trimmed V and J ends, which lost 7 bases and 2 bases, there was a span of 18 bases. The CDR3 sequence is 16 residues long. CDR3 region: CASKKNMGGAGNTIYF. CDR3 coding DNA: TGTGCCAGCAAAAAAAACATGGGAGGGGCTGGAAACACCATATATTTT.

The chain has TRBV6-5 and TRBJ1-2, with 10 positions matching TRBD1. CDR3 length: 15 amino acids. The V and J ends lost 4 bases and 0 bases, in that order; junction bases with no gene match: 2. CDR1 MNHEY and CDR2 SVGAGI come from the germline V gene. The CDR3 DNA is TGTGCCAGCAGTTCGGGGACAGGGGCTAACTATGGCTACACCTTC. The encoded protein is CASSSGTGANYGYTF.

The chain links TRBV28 to TRBJ2-4; TRBD1 agrees at 8 bases. Germline-derived CDR1 and CDR2 are MDHEN and SYDVKM. CDR3 length equals 16 residues. Germline trimming cut 5 bases from V and 6 bases from J; bases unmatched to any gene: 12. DNA for the CDR3: TGTGCCAGCAGTGGCCGCTCGACAGGGGACTTAAACATTCAGTACTTC. Translated: CASSGRSTGDLNIQYF.

J is TRBJ1-4 and V is TRBV7-8; D remains unclear. CDR1 is SGHVS and CDR2 is FQNEAQ in the germline V gene. The CDR3 sequence is 13 residues long. The V gene lost 4 bases and the J gene lost 1 base, with 4 bases spanning the gap. Here the CDR3 DNA reads TGTGCCAGCAGCTCCCTAACTAATGAAAAACTGTTTTTT. This encodes CASSSLTNEKLFF.

V is TRBV28 and J is TRBJ1-1, with 8 bases matching TRBD1. The germline V gene has CDR1 MDHEN and CDR2 SYDVKM. V lost 5 bases, J lost 0 bases, and 5 bases stayed unmatched. The CDR3 extends over 15 amino acids. The CDR3 sequence: CASSARQGMNTEAFF. The CDR3 region has the DNA TGTGCCAGCAGTGCCCGACAGGGGATGAACACTGAAGCTTTCTTT. The full variable domain, rest sourced from reference TRBV28 and TRBJ1-1, is DVKVTQSSRYLVKRTGEKVFLECVQDMDHENMFWYRQDPGLGLRLIYFSYDVKMKEKGDIPEGYSVSREKKERFSLILESASTNQTSMYLCASSARQGMNTEAFFGQGTRLTVV.

The V call is TRBV19, the J call TRBJ1-1, with 7 nucleotides matching TRBD1. J lost 1 base, V lost 7 bases, and 12 bases had no gene match. Germline CDR1 LNHDA, CDR2 SQIVND (reference sequence). The CDR3 totals 16 residues. The CDR3 protein is CASIRGGGVRNTEAFF. The CDR3 coding sequence is TGTGCCAGTATTCGGGGAGGGGGCGTGAGGAACACTGAAGCTTTCTTT.

V gene TRBV5-4 combines with J gene TRBJ2-1; D unclear. The V and J ends lost 2 bases and 6 bases respectively, with 15 bases between them. Per the germline V gene, CDR1 is SGHNT and CDR2 is YYREEE (reference sequence). The CDR3 runs 15 residues. Written as DNA, the CDR3 is TGTGCCAGCAGCTTTTCCCGTAAGGTGGGCAATGAGCAGTTCTTC. Amino acids: CASSFSRKVGNEQFF.

V gene TRBV5-1 combines with J gene TRBJ2-7, with D perhaps assigned TRBD1 or TRBD2 (5 bases each). The CDR3 consists of 14 residues. V was clipped by 2 bases and J by 3 bases, with 12 bases between them. In germline, CDR1 is SGHRS, CDR2 YFSETQ. The CDR3 sequence: CASSFGASSYEQYF. The DNA for the CDR3 is TGCGCCAGCAGCTTCGGGGCTAGCAGCTACGAGCAGTACTTC.

This clone came up once. This chain connects TRBV5-1 to TRBJ1-1; D is possibly TRBD1 (5 bases). Trimming removed 0 bases at V and 0 bases at J, with 12 bases between. The CDR3 has 16 amino acids. Germline V lookup: CDR1 SGHRS, CDR2 YFSETQ. CDR3 sequence reads: CASSLELGQMNTEAFF. CDR3 bases: TGCGCCAGCAGCTTGGAGCTGGGGCAAATGAACACTGAAGCTTTCTTT.

The gene calls are TRBV7-8 and TRBJ1-4; TRBD1 matches 7 bases. This CDR3 is 15 amino acids long. V gave up 1 base and J gave up 3 bases; unmatched junction bases: 2. Germline CDR1 SGHVS, CDR2 FQNEAQ. Written as DNA, the CDR3 is TGTGCCAGCAGCTTAGGAGGGGGCTCTAATGAAAAACTGTTTTTT. It codes for CASSLGGGSNEKLFF.

J is TRBJ2-7 and V is TRBV25-1, with 11 bases aligning to TRBD2. The CDR3 length is 12 residues. The V segment lost 4 bases and the J segment 11 bases; nucleotides outside the gene matches: 4. Germline V gene sequence: CDR1 MGHDK, CDR2 SYGVNS. The CDR3 protein is CASSGTSGREYF. The CDR3 DNA reads TGTGCCAGCAGTGGGACTAGCGGGCGAGAGTACTTC.

This chain links TRBV5-8 with TRBJ2-6; D is unclear. The CDR3 runs to 14 residues. V shed 4 bases and J shed 0 bases, with 5 bases lying between them. Germline V CDR1 and CDR2: SGHTS, YDEGEE. CDR3 loop: CASSRLSGANVLTF. The CDR3 DNA reads as TGTGCCAGCAGCCGACTCTCTGGGGCCAACGTCCTGACTTTC.

The chain is built from TRBV11-2 and TRBJ2-5; TRBD1 is a possible D gene (5 bases). V was pared by 6 bases and J by 1 base, with 12 bases between. Looked up from germline, CDR1 is SGHAT and CDR2 is FQNNGV. The CDR3 has 14 residues. The CDR3 sequence: CASSAQGIQETQYF. CDR3 nucleotides: TGTGCCAGCAGTGCTCAGGGCATCCAAGAGACCCAGTACTTC.

The chain employs TRBV7-3 and TRBJ2-3; 10 bases are a match to TRBD2. J was trimmed by 1 base and V by 3 bases; bases with no gene match: 4. CDR1 is SGHTA and CDR2 is FQGTGA in the germline V gene. This CDR3 has 16 amino acids. CDR3 region: CASSFGLADRTDTQYF. The CDR3 DNA is TGTGCCAGCAGCTTTGGACTAGCGGATCGCACAGATACGCAGTATTTT. Full variable domain (missing parts from reference TRBV7-3 and TRBJ2-3): GAGVSQTPSNKVTEKGKYVELRCDPISGHTALYWYRQSLGQGPEFLIYFQGTGAADDSGLPNDRFFAVRPEGSVSTLKIQRTERGDSAVYLCASSFGLADRTDTQYFGPGTRLTVL.

The chain uses TRBV9 and TRBJ1-5, with unresolved D. The CDR3 is 12 residues long. The V end was cut by 0 bases, the J end by 5 bases, with 3 bases between. Germline assignment: CDR1 SGDLS and CDR2 YYNGEE. This CDR3 reads CASSVDDQPQHF. CDR3 coding DNA: TGTGCCAGCAGCGTAGACGATCAGCCCCAGCATTTT.

This chain links TRBV6-6 with TRBJ1-4, with D possibly matching TRBD1 (6 bases). Germline CDR1 MNHNY, CDR2 SVGAGI (reference sequence). The CDR3 sequence is 16 residues long. V was pared by 6 bases and J by 0 bases, with 14 bases between. This CDR3 is CASRAGQRTTNEKLFF. CDR3 DNA: TGTGCCAGCAGGGCCGGACAGCGGACAACTAATGAAAAACTGTTTTTT.

This rearrangement joins TRBV7-3 to TRBJ2-2, with 9 bases identical to TRBD2. Germline-derived CDR1 and CDR2 are SGHTA and FQGTGA. The trim removed 8 bases at V and 4 bases at J, leaving 5 bases unmatched. This CDR3 spans 14 amino acids. The CDR3 DNA reads as TGTGCCAGCCTAGCGGGATGGGCCACCGGGGAGCTGTTTTTT. Amino acids: CASLAGWATGELFF.

This sequence joins TRBV14 and TRBJ2-7; 10 positions agree with TRBD1. V was clipped by 4 bases and J by 6 bases; unmatched bases: 3. The germline gives CDR1 SGHDN, CDR2 FVKESK. The CDR3 is 13 residues long. The CDR3 DNA reads as TGTGCCAGCAGCCCGCGGACAGGGGGCGAGCAGTACTTC. As protein: CASSPRTGGEQYF.

In this sample, this clone turned up once. J is TRBJ2-7 and V is TRBV6-1; TRBD2 agrees at 7 bases. Germline V gives CDR1 MNHNS, CDR2 SASEGT. V lost 5 bases and J lost 3; bases outside the gene matches: 4. The CDR3 consists of 13 residues. DNA for the CDR3: TGTGCCAGCAGTTCTAGCGGCGACTACGAGCAGTACTTC. Translated: CASSSSGDYEQYF.

This clone was seen just once. The rearrangement uses TRBV10-3 and TRBJ1-3, with a tentative D call TRBD1 (5 bases). This CDR3 comprises 14 residues. Between the trimmed V and J ends, which lost 8 bases and 0 bases, there was a span of 11 bases. CDR1 and CDR2 from the germline V gene are ENHRY and SYGVKD. Here the CDR3 reads CAIQGLNSGNTIYF. CDR3 bases: TGTGCCATCCAGGGACTGAACTCTGGAAACACCATATATTTT.

The V and J genes are TRBV10-3 and TRBJ2-1; D is unresolved. CDR3 length: 12 residues. Germline CDR1 is ENHRY and CDR2 is SYGVKD. The germline V and J ends were trimmed by 4 bases and 7 bases, with 8 bases remaining between them. CDR3 nucleotide sequence: TGTGCCATCAGTGGAAAGGAAAATGAGCAGTTCTTC. This codes for CAISGKENEQFF.